Presented here are 32 T cell receptor beta chains from one specimen sequenced in a study of T-cell memory formation after mild COVID-19 (dated by TCRdb to the early 2020s). Libraries were built with 5' RACE. For sequencing, an Illumina NovaSeq 6000 was employed. Using fastp at Q25 and MiXCR, TCRdb reprocessed the public reads and kept productive beta chains. A single entry per CDR3 protein holds the most common genes and DNA from its merged rows. This sample has 550,000 to 600,000 distinct CDR3 sequences in its table, and approximately 15% of those were observed once. The ten largest clones take up roughly 8% of the sample. Sequenced: PBMCs or a T cell subset sorted from them (not recorded which). These receptor sequences come from an adult woman who had mild COVID-19 (a few samples of this study predate the infection). The sample titles of this study are shuffled in the database, so cell type and time point are left out; the donor was told from shared clones.

Only a few counts were recorded for this clonotype. The J gene is TRBJ1-2, the V gene TRBV6-1, with D perhaps matching TRBD1 (5 bases). Germline V gene lookup returns CDR1 MNHNS and CDR2 SASEGT. V lost 2 bases, J lost 1 base, and 11 bases lay in between. CDR3 length equals 15 residues. CDR3 nucleotides: TGTGCCAGCAGTGAATTTCTGGGGGTTAACTATGGCTACACCTTC. Its protein is CASSEFLGVNYGYTF.

The chain carries TRBV4-1 and TRBJ2-3; TRBD1 might be the D (6 bases). Trimming removed 4 bases at V and 6 bases at J, with 17 bases between. The CDR3 loop spans 15 amino acids. CDR1 and CDR2 from the germline V gene are MGHRA and YSYEKL. This CDR3 reads CASSLTLGQMDTQYF. CDR3 in DNA: TGCGCCAGCAGCCTCACACTTGGACAGATGGATACGCAGTATTTT.

This clonotype was seen a handful of times. The V and J genes are TRBV6-6 and TRBJ2-5; TRBD1 aligns across 10 bases. Trimming cost V 0 bases and J 4 bases; bases outside gene matches: 8. Germline V gene sequence: CDR1 MNHNY, CDR2 SVGAGI (reference sequence). The CDR3 extends over 17 amino acids. CDR3 sequence (DNA): TGTGCCAGCAGTTACTCGAGGGACAGGGGATCGCGAGAGACCCAGTACTTC. Residues: CASSYSRDRGSRETQYF.

The chain combines TRBV6-2 or TRBV6-3 with TRBJ1-2; D might be TRBD1 (5 bases). The CDR3 runs 13 residues. Germline V gene data show CDR1 as MNHEY and CDR2 as SVGEGT. Trimming cost V 6 bases and J 4 bases, with 12 bases left between them. DNA for the CDR3: TGTGCCAGCAGGGAACCAGGGCCCTATGGCTACACCTTC. Its translation is CASREPGPYGYTF.

The chain carries TRBV5-1 and TRBJ1-6; 7 nucleotides line up with TRBD1. Germline lookup yields CDR1 SGHRS and CDR2 YFSETQ. The ends lost 0 bases at V and 5 bases at J; junction bases unmatched: 2. The CDR3 is 15 amino acids. This CDR3 reads CASSLGGTDNSPLHF. CDR3 nucleotides: TGCGCCAGCAGCTTGGGGGGGACAGATAATTCACCCCTCCACTTT.

This clonotype was recorded many times. V is TRBV27 and J is TRBJ1-1; TRBD1 is a possible D gene (6 bases). The germline CDR1 and CDR2 sequences are MNHEY and SMNVEV (reference sequence). The CDR3 extends over 13 amino acids. Trimming shortened V by 2 bases and J by 4 bases, and 8 bases separated the two germline ends. The CDR3 spells CASSLRGSTEAFF. The CDR3 nucleotides are TGTGCCAGCAGTTTAAGGGGGTCCACTGAAGCTTTCTTT.

The chain is built from TRBV18 and TRBJ2-1; TRBD1 might be the D (5 bases). This CDR3 region has 14 residues. V was trimmed by 2 bases and J by 8 bases, leaving 13 bases between them. The germline gives CDR1 KGHSH, CDR2 LQKENI. CDR3 coding DNA: TGTGCCAGCTCACCATCCAGGGCTATGGATGAGCAGTTCTTC. This gives the protein CASSPSRAMDEQFF.

The chain links TRBV30 to TRBJ2-1; no reliable D call. The germline gives CDR1 GTSNPN, CDR2 SVGIG (reference sequence). V lost 0 bases and J lost 12, with 9 bases in between. There are 11 residues in the CDR3. CDR3 region: CAWSVRAMQFF. The CDR3 nucleotides read TGTGCCTGGAGTGTACGGGCTATGCAGTTCTTC.

The sample holds a few counts of this clonotype. V usage is TRBV6-5 and J usage is TRBJ1-5, with TRBD1 identical over 7 bases. CDR3 size: 15 residues. Germline values: CDR1 MNHEY, CDR2 SVGAGI. Trimming took 4 bases from V and 4 from J; bases not matched to a gene: 7. The DNA for the CDR3 is TGTGCCAGCAGTTCGACAGGGAGGAGGAATCAGCCCCAGCATTTT. Amino acids: CASSSTGRRNQPQHF.

This clonotype was seen only a few times. The genes are TRBV6-2 or TRBV6-3 and TRBJ2-1; 7 bases agree with TRBD2. The CDR3 contains 16 residues. Losses at the gene ends were 8 bases for V and 0 bases for J; bases not matched to a gene: 10. Germline CDR1 is MNHEY and CDR2 is SVGEGT. The CDR3 bases are TGTGCCAGCGCGGCCCACTCTAGCGGCTCCTACAATGAGCAGTTCTTC. It encodes CASAAHSSGSYNEQFF.

Only a few counts were recorded for this clonotype. The chain links TRBV5-1 to TRBJ1-2; D remains unclear. CDR1 is SGHRS, CDR2 YFSETQ, per germline. The ends were cut back, 3 bases at V and 2 bases at J, with 11 bases in the middle. This CDR3 contains 14 residues. The CDR3 DNA reads as TGCGCCAGCAGCTCGAACTTTCCCAACTATGGCTACACCTTC. Its protein product is CASSSNFPNYGYTF.

This clonotype has ten or more counts. The chain is built from TRBV4-3 and TRBJ2-1, with TRBD2 matching over 12 bases. Germline trimming cut 4 bases from V and 7 bases from J; bases unmatched to any gene: 5. CDR3 length equals 15 residues. Per the germline V gene, CDR1 is LGHNA and CDR2 is YSLEER. Here the CDR3 reads CASSPRLAGGNEQFF. The CDR3 coding sequence is TGCGCCAGCAGCCCTAGGCTAGCGGGAGGGAATGAGCAGTTCTTC.

The gene calls are TRBV29-1 and TRBJ2-7, with TRBD1 as a possible D gene (5 bases). V was shortened by 4 bases and J by 1 base, with 14 bases between the two germline ends. Germline CDR1 and CDR2: SQVTM and ANQGSEA. The CDR3 length is 14 residues. The DNA for the CDR3 is TGCAGCGTTGCCAGGGATAAGCTGTCCTACGAGCAGTACTTC. Translated, it gives CSVARDKLSYEQYF.

V usage is TRBV7-9 and J usage is TRBJ1-2; D uncertain. The germline CDR1 and CDR2 sequences are SEHNR and FQNEAQ (reference sequence). The CDR3 spans 13 residues. V was trimmed by 5 bases and J by 7 bases, leaving 14 bases between them. The CDR3: CASSDDSEGGYTF. CDR3 bases: TGTGCCAGCAGCGATGACTCGGAAGGTGGCTACACCTTC.

This clonotype was seen more than once but under ten times. The chain uses TRBV20-1 and TRBJ2-5; 8 bases align to TRBD1. The V gene end was trimmed by 4 bases and the J gene end by 2 bases; junction bases not matched to a gene: 3. There are 13 residues in the CDR3. Germline CDR1 reads DFQATT; CDR2 reads SNEGSKA (reference sequence). The CDR3 here is CSAMHRGQETQYF. CDR3 sequence (DNA): TGCAGTGCTATGCACAGGGGGCAAGAGACCCAGTACTTC.

V usage is TRBV19 and J usage is TRBJ2-6; D is perhaps TRBD2 (5 bases). V lost 7 bases to trimming and J lost 4 bases, with 17 bases between them. The CDR3 totals 16 residues. CDR1 and CDR2 from the germline V gene are LNHDA and SQIVND (reference sequence). The CDR3 DNA sequence: TGTGCCAGTAAGAGGGCCGAAGGGTTGGGGGCCAACGTCCTGACTTTC. Protein sequence: CASKRAEGLGANVLTF.

The chain has TRBV9 and TRBJ2-3; 12 nucleotides match TRBD2. This CDR3 comprises 19 residues. V trimming: 0 bases; J trimming: 1 base; junction bases outside the gene matches: 9. Germline CDR1 reads SGDLS; CDR2 reads YYNGEE. The CDR3 nucleotides read TGTGCCAGCAGCGTAGGGTACCTAGCGGGGGGGGCTGGCACAGATACGCAGTATTTT. Translating it yields CASSVGYLAGGAGTDTQYF.

The V call is TRBV9, the J call TRBJ1-4; D uncertain. V dropped 4 bases and J dropped 8 bases, with 15 bases sitting between them. In germline, CDR1 is SGDLS, CDR2 YYNGEE. The length of the CDR3 is 14 residues. The CDR3 protein is CASSPLGEEEKLFF. The CDR3 nucleotides are TGTGCCAGCAGCCCCCTCGGGGAGGAGGAAAAACTGTTTTTT. The complete variable domain, with remaining parts taken from reference TRBV9 and TRBJ1-4, reads DSGVTQTPKHLITATGQRVTLRCSPRSGDLSVYWYQQSLDQGLQFLIQYYNGEERAKGNILERFSAQQFPDLHSELNLSSLELGDSALYFCASSPLGEEEKLFFGSGTQLSVL.

This clonotype came up a few times. The V and J genes are TRBV5-5 and TRBJ2-1; D might be TRBD2 (6 bases). This CDR3 spans 15 amino acids. Germline values: CDR1 SGHKS, CDR2 YYEKEE (reference sequence). V lost 2 bases and J 0 bases, leaving 9 bases between the germline ends. The CDR3, as DNA: TGTGCCAGCAGCTTTCGGGAGAGCTCCTACAATGAGCAGTTCTTC. It encodes CASSFRESSYNEQFF.

A word on this clonotype: Relative to the germline gene, one junction end is altered; a read error may explain this. This chain uses TRBV2 with TRBJ2-1; 7 bases are a match to TRBD2. The CDR3 is made up of 10 amino acids. Germline V gives CDR1 SNHLY, CDR2 FYNNEI. In DNA, the CDR3 is TGTGCCAGCGGGGACTACGCCGGATCCTTC. It yields the protein CASGDYAGSF.

The V and J genes are TRBV10-3 and TRBJ2-3; 11 positions agree with TRBD2. The germline CDR1 and CDR2 sequences are ENHRY and SYGVKD. The CDR3 covers 13 residues. V was pared by 9 bases and J by 4 bases, with 3 bases of the junction left unmatched. The CDR3 loop is CAMTSGDPDTQYF. Written as DNA, the CDR3 is TGTGCCATGACTAGCGGGGACCCAGATACGCAGTATTTT.

The rearrangement uses TRBV5-5 and TRBJ1-2, with unresolved D. This CDR3 comprises 16 residues. Germline V gene sequence: CDR1 SGHKS, CDR2 YYEKEE (reference sequence). Trimming took 0 bases from V and 4 from J, leaving 16 bases between them. CDR3 sequence: CASSLVDQPSIYGYTF. CDR3 nucleotide sequence: TGTGCCAGCAGCTTGGTAGACCAACCTTCCATCTATGGCTACACCTTC. The full variable domain, in which reference TRBV5-5 and TRBJ1-2 provide the parts outside the CDR3, is DAGVTQSPTHLIKTRGQQVTLRCSPISGHKSVSWYQQVLGQGPQFIFQYYEKEERGRGNFPDRFSARQFPNYSSELNVNALLLGDSALYLCASSLVDQPSIYGYTFGSGTRLTVV.

This sequence joins TRBV12-3 or TRBV12-4 and TRBJ2-2, with 10 positions matching TRBD2. This CDR3 has 14 amino acids. With V trimmed by 7 bases and J by 5 bases, 4 bases remained unmatched. In nucleotides, the CDR3 is TGTGCCAGCAAAGCGGGAGGGCGAACCGGGGAGCTGTTTTTT. Translation: CASKAGGRTGELFF.

This clonotype was picked up a small number of times. The V gene is TRBV6-6, the J gene TRBJ2-3; a weak D match, TRBD1 (6 bases). Germline values: CDR1 MNHNY, CDR2 SVGAGI (reference sequence). V lost 3 bases and J lost 2, with 21 bases in between. CDR3 length equals 18 residues. The CDR3 DNA is TGTGCCAGCAGTTATACCTCCGGAGGACAGCGTCTCACAGATACGCAGTATTTT. Amino acid sequence: CASSYTSGGQRLTDTQYF.

The V gene is TRBV2, the J gene TRBJ1-1; 11 positions match TRBD1. This CDR3 comprises 15 residues. Germline V gene lookup returns CDR1 SNHLY and CDR2 FYNNEI. Trimming took 10 bases from V and 0 from J; bases not matched to a gene: 7. The CDR3 spells CATAGQGVMNTEAFF. Written as DNA, the CDR3 is TGTGCCACCGCGGGACAGGGGGTTATGAACACTGAAGCTTTCTTT.

The chain has TRBV7-2 and TRBJ2-3; a possible D gene is TRBD2 (6 bases). Germline-derived CDR1 and CDR2 are SGHTA and FQGNSA. The V end lost 5 bases, the J end lost 5 bases, and 14 bases lay between the germline ends. The length of the CDR3 is 14 residues. CDR3 sequence (DNA): TGTGCCAGCAGCGCAGGAGGGCCGGTAGATACGCAGTATTTT. It codes for CASSAGGPVDTQYF. The whole variable domain, remainder taken from reference TRBV7-2 and TRBJ2-3, is GAGVSQSPSNKVTEKGKDVELRCDPISGHTALYWYRQSLGQGLEFLIYFQGNSAPDKSGLPSDRFSAERTGGSVSTLTIQRTQQEDSAVYLCASSAGGPVDTQYFGPGTRLTVL.

In this sample, this clonotype turned up many times. V is TRBV12-3 or TRBV12-4 and J is TRBJ2-7; TRBD2 is a possible D gene (5 bases). V lost 3 bases, J lost 7 bases, and 10 bases lay in between. The CDR3 length is 12 residues. CDR3 DNA sequence: TGTGCCAGCAGTTTTCGACCGGGAGAGCAGTACTTC. Protein product: CASSFRPGEQYF.

The V and J genes are TRBV5-8 and TRBJ2-7; 9 bases fit TRBD1. Germline CDR1 SGHTS, CDR2 YDEGEE. Trimming cost V 7 bases and J 8 bases; bases outside gene matches: 4. The CDR3 has 11 residues. CDR3 residues: CASSGQGKQYF. CDR3 nucleotide sequence: TGTGCCAGCTCCGGACAGGGGAAGCAGTACTTC.

This clonotype has a handful of counts. The chain has TRBV12-3 or TRBV12-4 and TRBJ2-1; D gene unclear. Deletions cut 5 bases from V and 1 base from J, with 12 bases between. The CDR3 has 15 residues. CDR3 nucleotides: TGTGCCAGCAGTATTACAAGGTCTTCCTACAATGAGCAGTTCTTC. This sequence encodes CASSITRSSYNEQFF.

The chain employs TRBV29-1 and TRBJ1-1; D unclear. This CDR3 is built from 15 residues. V was shortened by 8 bases and J by 3 bases, with 22 bases between the two germline ends. Per the germline V gene, CDR1 is SQVTM and CDR2 is ANQGSEA. CDR3 residues: CSRSTGVEGYTEAFF. The DNA of the CDR3 is TGCAGCCGATCGACCGGTGTTGAGGGTTACACTGAAGCTTTCTTT. The variable domain in full, with the rest retrieved from reference TRBV29-1 and TRBJ1-1, is SAVISQKPSRDICQRGTSLTIQCQVDSQVTMMFWYRQQPGQSLTLIATANQGSEATYESGFVIDKFPISRPNLTFSTLTVSNMSPEDSSIYLCSRSTGVEGYTEAFFGQGTRLTVV.

The table lists this clonotype with a few counts. One end of the junction fails to match germline, which may point to a read error. The gene calls are TRBV4-1 and TRBJ1-6; D is unclear. The CDR3 has 13 amino acids. CDR1 is MGHRA and CDR2 is YSYEKL in the germline V gene. As DNA, the CDR3 is TGCGCCAGCAGCCAAGATCGAGGGAGGCGGAGCCTTTTT. This translates into CASSQDRGRRSLF.

The V and J genes are TRBV15 and TRBJ1-6, with D perhaps TRBD1 (5 bases). Per germline, CDR1 LNHNV and CDR2 YYDKDF (reference sequence). V was shortened by 1 base and J by 7 bases, with 11 bases between the two germline ends. The CDR3 covers 15 residues. For the CDR3, the DNA is TGTGCCACCAGCAGAGTGGGGCAGCCGAATTCACCCCTCCACTTT. Encoded protein: CATSRVGQPNSPLHF.